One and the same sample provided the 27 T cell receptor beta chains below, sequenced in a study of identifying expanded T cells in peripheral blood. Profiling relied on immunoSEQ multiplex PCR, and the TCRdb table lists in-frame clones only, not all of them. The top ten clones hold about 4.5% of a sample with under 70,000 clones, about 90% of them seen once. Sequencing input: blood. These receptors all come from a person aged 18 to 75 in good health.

CDR3: CASSQVAGTGGGQPQHF. CDR3 bases: TGTGCCAGCAGCCAAGTGGCCGGGACAGGGGGCGGTCAGCCCCAGCATTTT. The chain carries TRBV4-2 and TRBJ1-5; 12 nucleotides agree with TRBD1. Germline CDR1 is LGHNA and CDR2 is YNFKEQ. CDR3 length: 17 amino acids. The trim removed 1 base at V and 6 bases at J, leaving 7 bases unmatched.

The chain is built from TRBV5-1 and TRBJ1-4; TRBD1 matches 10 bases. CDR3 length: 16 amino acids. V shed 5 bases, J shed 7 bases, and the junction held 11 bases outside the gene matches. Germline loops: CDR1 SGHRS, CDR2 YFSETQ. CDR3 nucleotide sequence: TGCGCCAGCAGGCCTACGACAGGGGGCTCGCGTGAAAAACTGTTTTTT. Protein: CASRPTTGGSREKLFF.

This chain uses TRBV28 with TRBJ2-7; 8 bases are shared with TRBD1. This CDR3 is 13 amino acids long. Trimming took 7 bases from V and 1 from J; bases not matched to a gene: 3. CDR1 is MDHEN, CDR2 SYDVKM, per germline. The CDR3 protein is CASTDRGSYEQYF. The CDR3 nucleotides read TGTGCCAGCACCGACAGGGGATCCTACGAGCAGTACTTC.

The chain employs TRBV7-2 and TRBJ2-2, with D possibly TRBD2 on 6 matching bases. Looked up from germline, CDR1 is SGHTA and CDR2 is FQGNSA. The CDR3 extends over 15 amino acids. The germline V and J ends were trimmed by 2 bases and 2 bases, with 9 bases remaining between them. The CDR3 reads CASSLTSFNTGELFF. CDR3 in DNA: TGTGCCAGCAGCTTAACTAGCTTCAACACCGGGGAGCTGTTTTTT.

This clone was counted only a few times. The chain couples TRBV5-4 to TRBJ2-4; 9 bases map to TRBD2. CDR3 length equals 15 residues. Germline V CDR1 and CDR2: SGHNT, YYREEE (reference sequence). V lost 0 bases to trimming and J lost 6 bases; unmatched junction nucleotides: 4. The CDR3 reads CASSLDPSGVNIQYF. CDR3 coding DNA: TGTGCCAGCAGCTTGGACCCTAGCGGGGTAAACATTCAGTACTTC. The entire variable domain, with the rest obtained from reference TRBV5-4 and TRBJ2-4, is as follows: ETGVTQSPTHLIKTRGQQVTLRCSSQSGHNTVSWYQQALGQGPQFIFQYYREEENGRGNFPPRFSGLQFPNYSSELNVNALELDDSALYLCASSLDPSGVNIQYFGAGTRLSVL.

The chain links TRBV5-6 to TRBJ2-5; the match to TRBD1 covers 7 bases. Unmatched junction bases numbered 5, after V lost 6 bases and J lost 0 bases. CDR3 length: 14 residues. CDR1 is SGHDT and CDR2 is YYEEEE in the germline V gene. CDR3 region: CASKGRGYQETQYF. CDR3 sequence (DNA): TGTGCCAGCAAGGGCAGGGGGTACCAAGAGACCCAGTACTTC. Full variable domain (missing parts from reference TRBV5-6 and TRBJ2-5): DAGVTQSPTHLIKTRGQQVTLRCSPKSGHDTVSWYQQALGQGPQFIFQYYEEEERQRGNFPDRFSGHQFPNYSSELNVNALLLGDSALYLCASKGRGYQETQYFGPGTRLLVL.

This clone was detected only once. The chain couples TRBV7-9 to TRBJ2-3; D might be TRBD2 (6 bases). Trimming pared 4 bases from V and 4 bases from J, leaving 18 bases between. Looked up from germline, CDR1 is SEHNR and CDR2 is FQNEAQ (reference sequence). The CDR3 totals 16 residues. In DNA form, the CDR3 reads TGTGCCAGCAGCTCTACGAGGAAGGGAGGTGCAGATACGCAGTATTTT. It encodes CASSSTRKGGADTQYF.

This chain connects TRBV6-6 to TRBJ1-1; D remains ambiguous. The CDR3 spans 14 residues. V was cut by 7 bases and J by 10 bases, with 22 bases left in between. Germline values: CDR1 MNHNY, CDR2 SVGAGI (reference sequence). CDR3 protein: CASTQGLPGLVAFF. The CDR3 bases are TGTGCCAGCACCCAAGGTTTACCTGGATTGGTAGCTTTCTTT.

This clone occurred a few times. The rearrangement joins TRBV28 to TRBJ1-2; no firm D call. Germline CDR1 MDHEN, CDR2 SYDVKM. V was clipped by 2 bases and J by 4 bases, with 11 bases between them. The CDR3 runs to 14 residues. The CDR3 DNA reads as TGTGCCAGCAGTTTAGGCGGAAGGTTCTATGGCTACACCTTC. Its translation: CASSLGGRFYGYTF.

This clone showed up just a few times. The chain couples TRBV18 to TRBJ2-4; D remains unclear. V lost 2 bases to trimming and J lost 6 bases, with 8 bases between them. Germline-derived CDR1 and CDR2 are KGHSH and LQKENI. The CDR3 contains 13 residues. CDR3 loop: CASSPTRSNIQYF. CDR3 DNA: TGTGCCAGCTCACCAACTCGTTCAAACATTCAGTACTTC. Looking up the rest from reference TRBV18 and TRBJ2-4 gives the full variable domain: NAGVMQNPRHLVRRRGQEARLRCSPMKGHSHVYWYRQLPEEGLKFMVYLQKENIIDESGMPKERFSAEFPKEGPSILRIQQVVRGDSAAYFCASSPTRSNIQYFGAGTRLSVL.

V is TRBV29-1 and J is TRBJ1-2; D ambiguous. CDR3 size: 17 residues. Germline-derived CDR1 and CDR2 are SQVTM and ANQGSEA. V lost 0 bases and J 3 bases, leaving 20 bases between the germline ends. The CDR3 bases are TGCAGCGTTGAAGATGAAAACCGAGTAGGGAGAGACTATGGCTACACCTTC. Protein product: CSVEDENRVGRDYGYTF.

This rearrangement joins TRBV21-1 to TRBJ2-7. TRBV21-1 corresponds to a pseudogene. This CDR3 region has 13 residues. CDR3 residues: CASSKAWGYEQYF. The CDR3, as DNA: TGTGCCAGCAGCAAAGCATGGGGTTACGAGCAGTACTTC.

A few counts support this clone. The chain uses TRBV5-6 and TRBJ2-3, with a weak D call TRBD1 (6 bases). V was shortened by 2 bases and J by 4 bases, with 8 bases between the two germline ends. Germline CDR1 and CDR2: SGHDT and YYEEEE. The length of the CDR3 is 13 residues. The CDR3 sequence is CASSLQGADTQYF. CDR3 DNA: TGTGCCAGCAGCTTACAGGGCGCAGATACGCAGTATTTT.

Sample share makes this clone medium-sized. The CDR3 nucleotides are TGTGCCAGCAGCCAGGGGTCGGGGCGGGGTAATGAAAAACTGTTTTTT. Translation: CASSQGSGRGNEKLFF. The V gene is TRBV4-2, the J gene TRBJ1-4; perhaps TRBD1 as D (5 bases). The V gene's germline CDR1 is LGHNA and CDR2 YNFKEQ. The CDR3 length is 16 residues. The V and J ends lost 3 bases and 4 bases respectively, with 15 bases between them.

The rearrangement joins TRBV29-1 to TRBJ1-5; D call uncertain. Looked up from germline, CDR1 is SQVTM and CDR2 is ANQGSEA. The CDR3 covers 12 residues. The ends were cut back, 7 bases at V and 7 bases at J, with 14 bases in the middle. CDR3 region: CSGGSLGQPQHF. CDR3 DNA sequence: TGCAGCGGGGGTTCATTGGGCCAGCCCCAGCATTTT.

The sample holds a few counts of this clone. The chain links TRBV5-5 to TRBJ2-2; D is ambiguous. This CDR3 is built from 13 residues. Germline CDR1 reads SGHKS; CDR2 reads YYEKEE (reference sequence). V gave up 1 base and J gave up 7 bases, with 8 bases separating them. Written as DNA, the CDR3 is TGTGCCAGCAGCTTGAGATCGGGCGGGGAGCTGTTTTTT. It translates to CASSLRSGGELFF. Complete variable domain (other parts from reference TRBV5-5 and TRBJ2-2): DAGVTQSPTHLIKTRGQQVTLRCSPISGHKSVSWYQQVLGQGPQFIFQYYEKEERGRGNFPDRFSARQFPNYSSELNVNALLLGDSALYLCASSLRSGGELFFGEGSRLTVL.

The CDR3 sequence is CSVSALNTEAFF. CDR3 bases: TGCAGCGTTTCGGCCCTGAACACTGAAGCTTTCTTT. The chain combines TRBV29-1 with TRBJ1-1; D is uncertain. V was clipped by 5 bases and J by 0 bases, with 7 bases between them. This CDR3 region has 12 residues. Germline loops: CDR1 SQVTM, CDR2 ANQGSEA.

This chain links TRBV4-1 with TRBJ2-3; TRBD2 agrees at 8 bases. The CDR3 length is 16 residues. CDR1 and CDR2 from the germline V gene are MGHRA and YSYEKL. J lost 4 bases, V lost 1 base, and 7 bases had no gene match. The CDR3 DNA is TGCGCCAGCAGCCAAGTCGGGAGGGCCAGGGCAGATACGCAGTATTTT. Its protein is CASSQVGRARADTQYF.

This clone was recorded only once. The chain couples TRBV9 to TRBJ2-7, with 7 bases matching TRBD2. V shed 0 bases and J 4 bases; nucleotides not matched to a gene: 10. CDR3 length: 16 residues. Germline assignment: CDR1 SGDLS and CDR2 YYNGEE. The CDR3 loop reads CASSVELTSGAYEQYF. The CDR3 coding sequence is TGTGCCAGCAGCGTAGAGTTGACCAGCGGGGCATACGAGCAGTACTTC.

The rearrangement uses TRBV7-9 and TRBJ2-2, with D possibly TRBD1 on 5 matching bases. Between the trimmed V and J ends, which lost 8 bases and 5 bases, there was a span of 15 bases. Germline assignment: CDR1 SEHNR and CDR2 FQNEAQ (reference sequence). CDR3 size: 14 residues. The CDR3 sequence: CASSTLGATGELFF. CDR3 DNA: TGTGCCAGCTCGACCCTTGGGGCGACCGGGGAGCTGTTTTTT.

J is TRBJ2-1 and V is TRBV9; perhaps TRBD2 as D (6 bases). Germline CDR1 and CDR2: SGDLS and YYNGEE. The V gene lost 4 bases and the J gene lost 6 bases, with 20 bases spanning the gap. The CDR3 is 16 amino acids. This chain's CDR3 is CASSNERAPRVNEQFF. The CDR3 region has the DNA TGTGCCAGCAGCAATGAGCGGGCCCCTAGGGTCAATGAGCAGTTCTTC.

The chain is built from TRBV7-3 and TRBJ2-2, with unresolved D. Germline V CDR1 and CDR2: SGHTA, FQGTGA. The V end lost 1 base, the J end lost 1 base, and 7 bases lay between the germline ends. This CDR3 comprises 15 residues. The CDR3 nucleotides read TGTGCCAGCAGCTTAAGCCTGGAGAACACCGGGGAGCTGTTTTTT. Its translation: CASSLSLENTGELFF.

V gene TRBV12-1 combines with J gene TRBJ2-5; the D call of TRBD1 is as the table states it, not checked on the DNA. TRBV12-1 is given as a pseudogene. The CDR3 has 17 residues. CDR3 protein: CASIGAFPGHQKETQYF. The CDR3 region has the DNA TGTGCCAGCATCGGAGCTTTTCCGGGACACCAAAAAGAGACCCAGTACTTC.

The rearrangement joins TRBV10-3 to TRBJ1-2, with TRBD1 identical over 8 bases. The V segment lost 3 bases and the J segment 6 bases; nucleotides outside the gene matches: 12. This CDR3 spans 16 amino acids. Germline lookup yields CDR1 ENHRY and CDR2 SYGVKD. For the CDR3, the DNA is TGTGCCATCAGTGATAACAGGGGGAATTTTCAGAATGGCTACACCTTC. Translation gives CAISDNRGNFQNGYTF.

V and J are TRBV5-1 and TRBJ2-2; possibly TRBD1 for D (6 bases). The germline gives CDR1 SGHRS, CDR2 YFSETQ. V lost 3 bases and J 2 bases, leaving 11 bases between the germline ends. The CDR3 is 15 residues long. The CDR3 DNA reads TGCGCCAGCAGCTATGGGACAAAAAACACCGGGGAGCTGTTTTTT. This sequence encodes CASSYGTKNTGELFF.

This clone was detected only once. The CDR3 protein is CASSYGLAGGAYEQYF. CDR3 sequence (DNA): TGTGCCAGCAGCTACGGACTAGCGGGGGGGGCCTACGAGCAGTACTTC. The chain has TRBV7-2 and TRBJ2-7, with 15 bases identical to TRBD2. Germline CDR1 SGHTA, CDR2 FQGNSA. Trimming removed 4 bases from V and 2 bases from J; junction bases left unmatched: 3. There are 16 residues in the CDR3.

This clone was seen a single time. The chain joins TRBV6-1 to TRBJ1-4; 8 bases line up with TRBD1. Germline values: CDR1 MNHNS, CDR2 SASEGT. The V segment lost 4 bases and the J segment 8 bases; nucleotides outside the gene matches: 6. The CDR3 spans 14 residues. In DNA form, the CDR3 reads TGTGCCAGCAGTGCAGGGGGCGAGAAAGAAAAACTGTTTTTT. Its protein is CASSAGGEKEKLFF.